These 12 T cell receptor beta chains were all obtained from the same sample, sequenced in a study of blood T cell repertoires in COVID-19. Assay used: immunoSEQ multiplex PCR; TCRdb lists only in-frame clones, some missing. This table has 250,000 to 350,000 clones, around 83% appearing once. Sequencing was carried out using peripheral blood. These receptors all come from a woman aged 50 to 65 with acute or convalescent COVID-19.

In nucleotides, the CDR3 is TGTGCCAGCAGTGCAGGGGTCGAGCAGTACTTC. Encoded protein: CASSAGVEQYF. The genes are TRBV25-1 and TRBJ2-7; D perhaps matches TRBD1 (6 bases). Between the trimmed V and J ends, which lost 4 bases and 6 bases, there was a span of 7 bases. CDR3 length: 11 residues. Germline loops: CDR1 MGHDK, CDR2 SYGVNS.

CDR3 protein: CASSPYREGGYGYTF. The CDR3 DNA reads as TGTGCCAGCAGCCCCTACAGGGAGGGAGGATATGGCTACACCTTC. The V call is TRBV6-5, the J call TRBJ1-2, with a tentative D call TRBD1 (6 bases). Germline V gene data show CDR1 as MNHEY and CDR2 as SVGAGI. V dropped 6 bases and J dropped 5 bases, with 19 bases sitting between them. The CDR3 contains 15 residues.

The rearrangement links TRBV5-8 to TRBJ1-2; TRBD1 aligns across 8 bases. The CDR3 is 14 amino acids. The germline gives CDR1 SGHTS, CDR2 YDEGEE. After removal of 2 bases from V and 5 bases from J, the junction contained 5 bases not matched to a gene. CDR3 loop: CASSLGQGGYGYTF. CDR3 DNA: TGTGCCAGCAGCTTAGGACAGGGTGGATATGGCTACACCTTC.

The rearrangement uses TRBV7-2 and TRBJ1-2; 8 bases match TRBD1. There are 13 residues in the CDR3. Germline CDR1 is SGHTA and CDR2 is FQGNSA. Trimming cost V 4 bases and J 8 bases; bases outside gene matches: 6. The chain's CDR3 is CASSSRRQGGYTF. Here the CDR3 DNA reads TGTGCCAGCAGCTCCAGGCGACAGGGGGGCTACACCTTC. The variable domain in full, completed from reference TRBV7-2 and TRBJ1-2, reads GAGVSQSPSNKVTEKGKDVELRCDPISGHTALYWYRQSLGQGLEFLIYFQGNSAPDKSGLPSDRFSAERTGGSVSTLTIQRTQQEDSAVYLCASSSRRQGGYTFGSGTRLTVV.

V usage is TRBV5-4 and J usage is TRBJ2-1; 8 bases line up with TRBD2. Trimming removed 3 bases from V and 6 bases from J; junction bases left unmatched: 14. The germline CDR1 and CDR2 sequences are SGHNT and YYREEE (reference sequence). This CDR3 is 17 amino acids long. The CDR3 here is CASSSPVAGLSGNEQFF. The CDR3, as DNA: TGTGCCAGCAGCTCCCCCGTAGCGGGACTGTCCGGCAATGAGCAGTTCTTC.

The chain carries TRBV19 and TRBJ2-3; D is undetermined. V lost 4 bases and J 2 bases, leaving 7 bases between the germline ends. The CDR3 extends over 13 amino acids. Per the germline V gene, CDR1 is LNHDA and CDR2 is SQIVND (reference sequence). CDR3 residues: CASSKRNTDTQYF. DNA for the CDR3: TGTGCCAGTAGTAAGCGTAACACAGATACGCAGTATTTT. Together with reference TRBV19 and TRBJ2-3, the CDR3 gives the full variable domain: DGGITQSPKYLFRKEGQNVTLSCEQNLNHDAMYWYRQDPGQGLRLIYYSQIVNDFQKGDIAEGYSVSREKKESFPLTVTSAQKNPTAFYLCASSKRNTDTQYFGPGTRLTVL.

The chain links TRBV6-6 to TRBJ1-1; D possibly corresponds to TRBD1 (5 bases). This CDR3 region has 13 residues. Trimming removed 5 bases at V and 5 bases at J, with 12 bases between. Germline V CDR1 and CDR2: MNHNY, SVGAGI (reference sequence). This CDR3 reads CASSGREGTEAFF. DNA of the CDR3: TGTGCCAGCAGTGGCAGGGAGGGGACTGAAGCTTTCTTT.

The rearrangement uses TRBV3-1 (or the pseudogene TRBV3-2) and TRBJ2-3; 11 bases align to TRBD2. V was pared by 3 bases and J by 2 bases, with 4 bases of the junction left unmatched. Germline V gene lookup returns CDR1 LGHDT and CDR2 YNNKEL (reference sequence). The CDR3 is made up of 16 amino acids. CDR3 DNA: TGTGCCAGCAGCCACTCTAGCGGGAGGACCACAGATACGCAGTATTTT. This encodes CASSHSSGRTTDTQYF.

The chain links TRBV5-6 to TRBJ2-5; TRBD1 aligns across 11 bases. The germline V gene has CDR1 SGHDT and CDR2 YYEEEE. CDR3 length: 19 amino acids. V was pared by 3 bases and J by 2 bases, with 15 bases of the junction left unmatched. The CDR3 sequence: CASSSPFKGQGAWQETQYF. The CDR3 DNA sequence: TGTGCCAGCAGCTCTCCATTCAAAGGACAGGGGGCTTGGCAAGAGACCCAGTACTTC.

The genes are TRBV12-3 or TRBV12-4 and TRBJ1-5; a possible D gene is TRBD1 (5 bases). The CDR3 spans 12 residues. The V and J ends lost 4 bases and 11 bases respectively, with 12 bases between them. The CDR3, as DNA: TGTGCCAGCAGTTCTAACAGGAAGGCCCAGCATTTT. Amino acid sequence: CASSSNRKAQHF.

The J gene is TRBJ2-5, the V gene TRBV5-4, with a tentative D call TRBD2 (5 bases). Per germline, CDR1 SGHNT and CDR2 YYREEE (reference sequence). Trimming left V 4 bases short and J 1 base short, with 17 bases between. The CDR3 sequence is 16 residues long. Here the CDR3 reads CASSPGVGTPQETQYF. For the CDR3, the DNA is TGTGCCAGCAGCCCCGGGGTAGGAACTCCCCAAGAGACCCAGTACTTC. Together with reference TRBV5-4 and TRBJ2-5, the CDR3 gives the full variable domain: ETGVTQSPTHLIKTRGQQVTLRCSSQSGHNTVSWYQQALGQGPQFIFQYYREEENGRGNFPPRFSGLQFPNYSSELNVNALELDDSALYLCASSPGVGTPQETQYFGPGTRLLVL.

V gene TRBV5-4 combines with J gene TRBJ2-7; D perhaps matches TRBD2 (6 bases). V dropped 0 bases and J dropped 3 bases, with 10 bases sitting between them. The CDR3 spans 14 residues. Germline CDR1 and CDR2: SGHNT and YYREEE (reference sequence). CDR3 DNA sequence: TGTGCCAGCAGCTTGGGGGGGGACCTCTACGAGCAGTACGTC. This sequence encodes CASSLGGDLYEQYV.